These 29 T cell receptor beta chains were all obtained from the same sample, sequenced in a study of T cells in Graves' hyperthyroidism and ophthalmopathy. TCR beta CDR3 sequences were amplified from RNA transcripts. TCR CDR3 underwent first-round RT-PCR with the HTBI primer set. In TCRdb, the multiplex PCR reads were re-called with MiXCR into one record per CDR3 protein. The table has 25,000 to 30,000 distinct CDR3 sequences, under 55% seen once. The sample taken for sequencing was blood. The receptors derive from a woman in her twenties or thirties with Graves' hyperthyroidism.

The sample holds a few counts of this clonotype. The gene calls are TRBV10-3 and TRBJ2-1; 7 bases line up with TRBD2. In germline, CDR1 is ENHRY, CDR2 SYGVKD. The CDR3 totals 11 residues. Losses at the gene ends were 11 bases for V and 15 bases for J; bases not matched to a gene: 13. The CDR3 is CAPPGLDSLFF. CDR3 coding DNA: TGTGCCCCCCCAGGACTAGATTCTCTGTTCTTC.

The sample holds many counts of this clonotype. Here the CDR3 reads CASSLGDVETQYF. The DNA of the CDR3 is TGTGCCAGCAGCTTGGGGGACGTCGAGACCCAGTACTTC. The chain has TRBV7-9 and TRBJ2-5, with D perhaps given as TRBD1 or TRBD2 (5 bases each). Trimming removed 3 bases at V and 5 bases at J, with 10 bases between. Germline-derived CDR1 and CDR2 are SEHNR and FQNEAQ (reference sequence). CDR3 size: 13 residues.

The gene calls are TRBV20-1 and TRBJ1-5; no firm D call. Trimming stripped 7 bases from V and 2 bases from J, with 9 bases between. CDR1 DFQATT and CDR2 SNEGSKA come from the germline V gene (reference sequence). The CDR3 contains 12 residues. CDR3: CSGYSGNQPQHF. Here the CDR3 DNA reads TGCAGTGGTTACAGTGGCAATCAGCCCCAGCATTTT.

In regard to this clonotype: The germline gene is not matched at one end of the junction; a read error may be the cause. V gene TRBV10-3 combines with J gene TRBJ2-1; perhaps D is TRBD1 or TRBD2 (6 bases each). The CDR3 runs 16 residues. Looked up from germline, CDR1 is ENHRY and CDR2 is SYGVKD. CDR3 sequence reads: CAISELGGLWRNEQFF. CDR3 sequence (DNA): TGTGCCATCAGTGAGTTAGGGGGGCTATGGCGCAATGAGCAGTTCTTT.

The CDR3 DNA reads as TGTGCCATCAGTACAGGGGCGGGTAGCAATCAGCCCCAGCATTTT. This translates into CAISTGAGSNQPQHF. The chain recombines TRBV10-3 with TRBJ1-5; 7 nucleotides match TRBD1. CDR1 ENHRY and CDR2 SYGVKD come from the germline V gene. The CDR3 covers 15 residues. J lost 0 bases, V lost 5 bases, and 4 bases had no gene match.

The chain joins TRBV15 to TRBJ2-1; maybe TRBD1 (5 bases). V gave up 3 bases and J gave up 0 bases, with 9 bases separating them. The germline CDR1 and CDR2 sequences are LNHNV and YYDKDF (reference sequence). The CDR3 runs 15 residues. The CDR3 protein is CATSRGLPSYNEQFF. The DNA for the CDR3 is TGTGCCACCAGCAGGGGGCTCCCCTCCTACAATGAGCAGTTCTTC. The entire variable domain, with the rest obtained from reference TRBV15 and TRBJ2-1, is as follows: DAMVIQNPRYQVTQFGKPVTLSCSQTLNHNVMYWYQQKSSQAPKLLFHYYDKDFNNEADTPDNFQSRRPNTSFCFLDIRSPGLGDTAMYLCATSRGLPSYNEQFFGPGTRLTVL.

In this sample, this clonotype turned up many times. This chain connects TRBV29-1 to TRBJ1-1; D unclear. The V and J ends lost 4 bases and 1 base respectively, with 10 bases between them. This CDR3 is 13 amino acids long. Germline V CDR1 and CDR2: SQVTM, ANQGSEA. CDR3 nucleotides: TGCAGCGTTGTTCACAGCTCGAACACTGAAGCTTTCTTT. Its protein is CSVVHSSNTEAFF.

J is TRBJ2-3 and V is TRBV7-2, with D perhaps being TRBD1 or TRBD2 (5 bases each). Trimming took 5 bases from V and 7 from J, leaving 13 bases between them. Germline V gene lookup returns CDR1 SGHTA and CDR2 FQGNSA. The CDR3 length is 13 residues. CDR3: CASSVRGDYTQYF. The CDR3 nucleotides read TGTGCCAGCAGCGTCAGAGGGGATTATACGCAGTATTTT.

This clonotype was detected ten times or more. V gene TRBV4-2 combines with J gene TRBJ1-2; D is ambiguous. The germline V gene encodes CDR1 LGHNA and CDR2 YNFKEQ. Trimming left V 0 bases short and J 6 bases short, with 8 bases between. This CDR3 has 13 residues. In nucleotides, the CDR3 is TGTGCCAGCAGCCAAGAAGCCGGGAATGGCTACACCTTC. Translated, it gives CASSQEAGNGYTF.

The chain links TRBV5-1 to TRBJ2-3, with 9 bases fitting TRBD1. The germline gives CDR1 SGHRS, CDR2 YFSETQ. The CDR3 sequence is 16 residues long. V lost 2 bases, J lost 4 bases, and 8 bases stayed unmatched. The CDR3 DNA reads as TGCGCCAGCAGCTTAGAACAGGGGGCGCGGGCAGATACGCAGTATTTT. Its protein product is CASSLEQGARADTQYF.

Remarks on this clonotype: This may arise from a read error, as a much more abundant clone is one base away. The chain is built from TRBV28 and TRBJ2-2; the D gene is possibly TRBD1 (5 bases). This CDR3 region has 16 residues. CDR1 is MDHEN, CDR2 SYDVKM, per germline. Trimming stripped 7 bases from V and 8 bases from J, with 23 bases between. CDR3 sequence reads: CASISGTGLTRGELFF. In DNA form, the CDR3 reads TGTGCCAGCATCTCGGGTACAGGTTTGACGAGAGGGGAGCTGTTTTTT.

This clonotype showed up many times. The chain recombines TRBV4-2 with TRBJ2-2; D gene ambiguous. The V end was cut by 1 base, the J end by 8 bases, with 14 bases between. Germline V lookup: CDR1 LGHNA, CDR2 YNFKEQ. This CDR3 has 15 amino acids. Here the CDR3 reads CASSQGSGPWGELFF. The CDR3 coding sequence is TGTGCCAGCAGCCAAGGTTCTGGTCCTTGGGGGGAGCTGTTTTTT.

Of note for this clonotype: At one end, the junction sequence differs from germline, possibly due to a read error. The chain couples TRBV10-3 to TRBJ1-5; D is perhaps TRBD1 (6 bases). The CDR3 contains 17 residues. Germline loops: CDR1 ENHRY, CDR2 SYGVKD. CDR3 DNA sequence: TGTGCCATCAGTGAGTCAGGGGGGCTAGGGCGCAATGAGCCCCAGCATTTT. This codes for CAISESGGLGRNEPQHF.

This chain connects TRBV2 to TRBJ2-5; the match to TRBD1 covers 11 bases. V dropped 6 bases and J dropped 7; count of bases not matched to a gene: 7. CDR3 length equals 14 residues. Looked up from germline, CDR1 is SNHLY and CDR2 is FYNNEI. DNA for the CDR3: TGTGCCAGCAGCCCGGGACAGGGGGATGGGACCCAGTACTTC. Protein product: CASSPGQGDGTQYF.

This clonotype was picked up many times. The chain recombines TRBV5-1 with TRBJ1-1; D is possibly TRBD1 (6 bases). The CDR3 covers 15 residues. V was clipped by 3 bases and J by 3 bases, with 15 bases between them. Germline V CDR1 and CDR2: SGHRS, YFSETQ. The CDR3 nucleotides read TGCGCCAGCAGCTCGGTGGGGGCCGGGGACACTGAAGCTTTCTTT. This gives the protein CASSSVGAGDTEAFF.

The rearrangement links TRBV5-1 to TRBJ2-1, with 11 bases lining up with TRBD2. The V gene end was trimmed by 6 bases and the J gene end by 12 bases; junction bases not matched to a gene: 2. Germline CDR1 and CDR2: SGHRS and YFSETQ. This CDR3 contains 11 residues. This CDR3 reads CASNGLAGQFF. The CDR3 DNA sequence: TGCGCCAGCAACGGACTAGCGGGGCAGTTCTTC.

This clonotype was seen repeatedly, ten times or more. The V and J genes are TRBV18 and TRBJ2-2; tentatively, D is TRBD2 (5 bases). Germline V gives CDR1 KGHSH, CDR2 LQKENI. The CDR3 consists of 14 residues. V was pared by 2 bases and J by 8 bases, with 12 bases between. CDR3 region: CASSPWLAEGELFF. CDR3 nucleotides: TGTGCCAGCTCACCATGGCTAGCTGAAGGGGAGCTGTTTTTT.

This clonotype was counted between two and nine times. V is TRBV20-1 and J is TRBJ2-7; D possibly uses TRBD1 or TRBD2 (6 bases each). The CDR3 runs to 13 residues. V was pared by 5 bases and J by 6 bases, with 17 bases between. Germline CDR1 DFQATT, CDR2 SNEGSKA (reference sequence). DNA of the CDR3: TGCAGTGCTCTGACTAGGGGGGAAGGCGAGCAGTACTTC. Amino acid sequence: CSALTRGEGEQYF.

This clonotype counts as medium-sized. The chain combines TRBV20-1 with TRBJ1-6, with D possibly being TRBD1 (5 bases). The V and J ends lost 5 bases and 10 bases respectively, with 12 bases between them. The CDR3 extends over 12 amino acids. Germline V gene lookup returns CDR1 DFQATT and CDR2 SNEGSKA (reference sequence). CDR3 region: CSAWDGRSPLHF. Written as DNA, the CDR3 is TGCAGTGCTTGGGACGGGAGATCACCCCTCCACTTT.

This clonotype has ten or more counts. The rearrangement uses TRBV28 and TRBJ2-5, with TRBD1 matching over 9 bases. Germline values: CDR1 MDHEN, CDR2 SYDVKM. With V trimmed by 9 bases and J by 1 base, 3 bases remained unmatched. The CDR3 has 13 residues. Here the CDR3 DNA reads TGTGCCAGTTCGGACAGGGGCCAAGAGACCCAGTACTTC. Translation: CASSDRGQETQYF.

The chain carries TRBV10-3 and TRBJ1-3; unclear D gene. This CDR3 has 13 residues. Germline lookup yields CDR1 ENHRY and CDR2 SYGVKD. Deletions cut 2 bases from V and 8 bases from J, with 10 bases between. The CDR3 nucleotides read TGTGCCATCAGTGAGGCGGCAAGTGACACCATATATTTT. This encodes CAISEAASDTIYF.

The V and J genes are TRBV20-1 and TRBJ2-1; TRBD2 might be the D (5 bases). Between the trimmed V and J ends, which lost 0 bases and 5 bases, there was a span of 11 bases. The CDR3 spans 14 residues. Germline CDR1 DFQATT, CDR2 SNEGSKA (reference sequence). This CDR3 reads CSARDPAEDNEQFF. The CDR3 DNA is TGCAGTGCTAGAGATCCAGCGGAAGACAATGAGCAGTTCTTC.

The CDR3 sequence: CSVLAGGYYNEQFF. In nucleotides, the CDR3 is TGCAGTGTCCTAGCGGGGGGGTACTACAATGAGCAGTTCTTC. This chain connects TRBV20-1 to TRBJ2-1; 12 bases fit TRBD2. Per the germline V gene, CDR1 is DFQATT and CDR2 is SNEGSKA (reference sequence). V was pared by 7 bases and J by 3 bases, with 4 bases of the junction left unmatched. CDR3 size: 14 residues.

The CDR3 region is CASSLSGGYSNQPQHF. For the CDR3, the DNA is TGTGCCAGCAGCTTGTCAGGGGGCTATAGCAATCAGCCCCAGCATTTT. J is TRBJ1-5 and V is TRBV7-2, with 8 bases aligning to TRBD1. J gave up 0 bases and V 3 bases, and 4 bases lay outside the gene matches. Germline loops: CDR1 SGHTA, CDR2 FQGNSA. This CDR3 has 16 residues.

Concerning this clonotype itself: This may come from a read error, since a much larger clone is one base off. J is TRBJ2-7 and V is TRBV30, with D uncertain. Trimming pared 3 bases from V and 2 bases from J, leaving 14 bases between. The CDR3 spans 14 residues. The germline V gene has CDR1 GTSNPN and CDR2 SVGIG (reference sequence). CDR3 nucleotide sequence: TGTGCCTGGAGCGCCAAAGAGCCGCCCTACGAGCAGTACTTC. Amino acids: CAWSAKEPPYEQYF.

Concerning this clonotype: A read error may be the cause here, since a much bigger clone is one base away. This sequence joins TRBV7-2 and TRBJ2-7; D is ambiguous. The CDR3 has 15 amino acids. Germline CDR1 is SGHTA and CDR2 is FQGNSA. Here the CDR3 reads CAWSVHSPIFYEQCF. CDR3 nucleotide sequence: TGTGCCTGGAGTGTCCACTCACCGATATTCTACGAGCAGTGCTTC.

Here the CDR3 reads CTGLAEDNEQFF. CDR3 nucleotide sequence: TGCACCGGACTAGCGGAAGACAATGAGCAGTTCTTC. This chain links TRBV20-1 with TRBJ2-1, with TRBD2 matching 10 bases. Germline V CDR1 and CDR2: DFQATT, SNEGSKA (reference sequence). The CDR3 extends over 12 amino acids.

The rearrangement uses TRBV20-1 and TRBJ1-6, with D tentatively TRBD1 (5 bases). The V gene's germline CDR1 is DFQATT and CDR2 SNEGSKA (reference sequence). The CDR3 extends over 11 amino acids. V lost 2 bases and J 10 bases, leaving 6 bases between the germline ends. The CDR3 is CSARQGSPLHF. CDR3 DNA: TGCAGTGCTAGACAGGGCTCACCCCTCCACTTT.

This clonotype showed up many times. This chain joins TRBV5-1 and TRBJ1-2; 10 positions agree with TRBD1. Germline-derived CDR1 and CDR2 are SGHRS and YFSETQ. The CDR3 has 13 amino acids. J lost 9 bases, V lost 3 bases, and 5 bases had no gene match. CDR3 in amino acids: CASSSGTGARYTF. CDR3 DNA sequence: TGCGCCAGCAGCTCCGGGACAGGGGCCCGCTACACCTTC.